The clone carrying this T cell receptor beta chain was seen more than once but under ten times. The data were obtained in a study of yellow fever vaccine responses in identical twins. V shed 5 bases and J shed 5 bases, with 12 bases lying between them. Germline-derived CDR1 and CDR2 are MNHNS and SASEGT. The length of the CDR3 is 13 residues. A single record per CDR3 protein comes from TCRdb applying MiXCR to the RT-PCR reads. Here the sample spans about 5,600 distinct CDR3 sequences, about 77% being singletons. The chain joins TRBV6-1 to TRBJ2-5; D unclear. Sequenced here: T cells from blood (PBMCs), unsorted or a sorted subset (not recorded which), sampled before or after yellow fever vaccination (not recorded which). The clonotype comes from a woman aged 18-29 years who received the yellow fever vaccine. CDR3 region: CASSLGWVETQYF. In nucleotides, the CDR3 is TGTGCCAGCAGTCTCGGATGGGTTGAGACCCAGTACTTC.